This TCR beta chain was sequenced during a study of patients and donors after allogeneic stem cell transplantation. One entry per CDR3 protein results from TCRdb running MiXCR on the RT-PCR reads. Of more than 150,000 distinct CDR3 sequences in the sample, approximately 22% were seen once. Germline assignment: CDR1 SGHRS and CDR2 YFSETQ. This CDR3 has 15 residues. The V end lost 0 bases, the J end lost 0 bases, and 10 bases lay between the germline ends. The origin of this receptor is a human donor who was either an allogeneic HSCT recipient or a stem cell or donor lymphocyte infusion donor (not recorded which). It is not recorded whose cells these are; they may come from a transplant donor. The sequencing input was blood, either unsorted or a sorted T cell fraction (not recorded which). This chain links TRBV5-1 with TRBJ2-7, with a tentative D call TRBD2 (6 bases). This CDR3 is CASSLVTGSSYEQYF. The CDR3 DNA is TGCGCCAGCAGCTTGGTGACCGGGAGCTCCTACGAGCAGTACTTC. The full variable domain, its missing parts supplied by reference TRBV5-1 and TRBJ2-7, is KAGVTQTPRYLIKTRGQQVTLSCSPISGHRSVSWYQQTPGQGLQFLFEYFSETQRNKGNFPGRFSGRQFSNSRSEMNVSTLELGDSALYLCASSLVTGSSYEQYFGPGTRLTVT.